The 7 T cell receptor beta chains given below trace back to one sample, sequenced in a study of blood T cell repertoires in COVID-19. Measured with immunoSEQ multiplex PCR; TCRdb has only the in-frame clones, and not every one. The sample yields tens of thousands of clones, 70% to 80% seen once. The source material was peripheral blood. The origin of the receptors is a human donor in a cohort sampled during active COVID-19.

The chain employs TRBV10-1 and TRBJ2-5; a weak D match, TRBD1 (6 bases). Germline V gives CDR1 WNHNN, CDR2 SYGVQD (reference sequence). The CDR3 spans 15 residues. Trimming pared 6 bases from V and 5 bases from J, leaving 19 bases between. CDR3 amino acids: CASSPGTSPWETQYF. The CDR3, as DNA: TGCGCCAGCAGCCCCGGGACAAGCCCCTGGGAGACCCAGTACTTC.

The J gene is TRBJ2-7, the V gene TRBV14; TRBD1 agrees at 10 bases. In germline, CDR1 is SGHDN, CDR2 FVKESK. The ends lost 5 bases at V and 2 bases at J; junction bases unmatched: 3. The CDR3 loop spans 14 amino acids. The CDR3 DNA reads TGTGCCAGCAGCTCAGGACAGGGGGCCTACGAGCAGTACTTC. Its protein product is CASSSGQGAYEQYF.

V and J are TRBV9 and TRBJ2-7; TRBD2 matches 8 bases. J lost 6 bases, V lost 4 bases, and 9 bases had no gene match. The CDR3 extends over 14 amino acids. Germline V gene sequence: CDR1 SGDLS, CDR2 YYNGEE. CDR3 amino acids: CASSSQSGSSEQYF. The CDR3 DNA follows: TGTGCCAGCAGCTCACAAAGCGGGAGTAGCGAGCAGTACTTC.

In its sample, this clone was seen a few times. This chain connects TRBV10-1 to TRBJ2-1; 8 bases match TRBD2. V trimming: 6 bases; J trimming: 2 bases; junction bases outside the gene matches: 6. The germline V gene has CDR1 WNHNN and CDR2 SYGVQD (reference sequence). The CDR3 extends over 15 amino acids. This CDR3 reads CASSPGLGAYNEQFF. The CDR3 region has the DNA TGCGCCAGCAGCCCGGGACTAGGGGCCTACAATGAGCAGTTCTTC.

This rearrangement joins TRBV11-3 to TRBJ2-1; 10 positions agree with TRBD1. CDR3 length equals 15 residues. Trimming at V came to 5 bases and at J to 8 bases, leaving 9 bases not matched to a gene. Germline CDR1 is SGHNT and CDR2 is YENEEA. The CDR3 DNA is TGTGCCAGCAGCCCCCCCGGGACAGGGGATCATGAGCAGTTCTTC. Translated, it gives CASSPPGTGDHEQFF.

The gene calls are TRBV29-1 and TRBJ2-1; TRBD2 aligns across 7 bases. Germline trimming cut 6 bases from V and 10 bases from J; bases unmatched to any gene: 12. The CDR3 contains 13 residues. CDR1 and CDR2 (germline): SQVTM, ANQGSEA. The CDR3: CSVNRDYWSEQFF. DNA of the CDR3: TGCAGCGTAAACCGGGACTACTGGTCCGAGCAGTTCTTC.

This rearrangement joins TRBV10-1 to TRBJ2-7; 8 nucleotides agree with TRBD1. This CDR3 is built from 15 residues. Per germline, CDR1 WNHNN and CDR2 SYGVQD (reference sequence). V lost 3 bases to trimming and J lost 2 bases; unmatched junction nucleotides: 6. CDR3 DNA sequence: TGCGCCAGCAGTGACCGGACAGGGACCCCCTACGAGCAGTACTTC. As protein: CASSDRTGTPYEQYF.